The T cell receptor (beta chain) under discussion was sequenced for a study of blood T cell repertoires in COVID-19 (dated by TCRdb to 2020 to 2022). For context, the study as a whole: Samples from collaborators originated in the United States, Italy and Spain and spanned both the acute and convalescent phases of COVID-19. The prospective study material was composed of cDNA or gDNA derived from T cells, B-cell-depleted T cells, or PBMCs. The dataset comprised deeply sampled blood TCRbeta repertoires from subjects exposed to, actively infected with, or recovered from COVID-19. The repertoires were released in a freely available public database intended as a resource for research on the immune response to SARS-CoV-2. Samples came from the ongoing ImmuneRACE study (first 160 participants) plus 1,254 subjects from 6 global collaborators. A de-identified subject ID, COVID-19 status, age in years and sex were almost always included in the sample metadata. Where HLA class I and class II types were available, the types were taken from metadata supplied by the sample provider, not from assay-based typing. Study-level results and caveats: The quantity of clinical and demographic metadata differed by source and by participant and was supplied without curation.

The collaborating institutions used their own protocols to collect whole blood in K2EDTA tubes. For TCRbeta analysis, collaborators shipped samples as frozen whole blood, isolated PBMCs, or DNA extracted from either of those sample types. TCRbeta CDR3 regions were amplified from genomic DNA using the immunoSEQ Assay, a bias-controlled multiplex PCR. As for the original processing: The number of nucleated cells in each sample was estimated from the amplification of reference gene primers within the assay. To quantify the absolute abundance of each unique TCRbeta CDR3 rearrangement, sequence reads were collapsed and filtered. For each sample, productive Simpson clonality was calculated as the square root of Simpson's diversity index over productive rearrangements. The table comes from immuneACCESS by way of TCRdb, which keeps in-frame sequences with V and J called. Part of the clones is missing from these tables; in studies checked, under half for an unresolved V gene and the rest for unknown reasons. V, J and clone size were drawn from that table, and D and trimming were deduced from the DNA. This sample lists 310,000 or so clones; 86% were detected once. Around 1.6% of the sample is in the top ten clones.

Worth noting for this clone: The specificity of this receptor is unknown. Base qualities are not at hand, and no much larger clone is one base apart.

For CDR1 and CDR2, the germline V gene lists SNHLY and FYNNEI. Relative to germline, V is 4 bases shorter and J is 9 bases shorter, with 12 bases between their ends. The CDR3 covers 12 residues, taking in both the cysteine and the phenylalanine. CDR3 DNA only is kept here, 36 bases in frame from base 1. This receptor was identified in a woman aged 45-60 years with acute or convalescent COVID-19. Sequenced: peripheral blood. Recombination connected TRBV2 to TRBJ1-1; no D gene is confidently identified. The CDR3 is CASSARDLQAFF. The DNA sequence is as follows: TGTGCCAGCAGTGCAAGAGATCTACAAGCTTTCTTT. The CDR3, completed at both ends by the reference TRBV2 and TRBJ1-1 genes, gives the full variable domain EPEVTQTPSHQVTQMGQEVILRCVPISNHLYFYWYRQILGQKVEFLVSFYNNEISEKSEIFDDQFSVERPDGSNFTLKIRSTKLEDSAMYFCASSARDLQAFFGQGTRLTVV.